The sequence of this T cell receptor beta chain was determined in a study of T cell repertoires in cytomegalovirus infection. Study-wide context: An indication of both CMV infection and matching HLA type came from public TCR beta signatures. Study-wide points: The cumulative frequency of public TCR beta families distinguished individuals who carried CMV together with the relevant HLA.

Via MiXCR, TCRdb re-called the reads, giving one row per CDR3 protein. The sample holds 650,000 to 850,000 distinct CDR3 sequences, approximately 32% seen once. Germline CDR1 is SGHAT and CDR2 is FQNNGV. The CDR3 length is 16 residues. V was trimmed by 5 bases and J by 4 bases, leaving 18 bases between them. At least ten counts were recorded for this clonotype. Its antigen is unknown. The clonotype originates from a human donor in good health (CMV status not recorded). Some clones in this sample may be carry-over from other donors' samples. Specimen: cultured CD8+ T cells from PBMCs, collected from culture after CMV antigen stimulation. The genes are TRBV11-2 and TRBJ2-1; D is perhaps TRBD2 (6 bases). The CDR3 DNA sequence: TGTGCCAGCAGCACCCCCGGGACTGGGTTTTACAATGAGCAGTTCTTC. It encodes CASSTPGTGFYNEQFF.